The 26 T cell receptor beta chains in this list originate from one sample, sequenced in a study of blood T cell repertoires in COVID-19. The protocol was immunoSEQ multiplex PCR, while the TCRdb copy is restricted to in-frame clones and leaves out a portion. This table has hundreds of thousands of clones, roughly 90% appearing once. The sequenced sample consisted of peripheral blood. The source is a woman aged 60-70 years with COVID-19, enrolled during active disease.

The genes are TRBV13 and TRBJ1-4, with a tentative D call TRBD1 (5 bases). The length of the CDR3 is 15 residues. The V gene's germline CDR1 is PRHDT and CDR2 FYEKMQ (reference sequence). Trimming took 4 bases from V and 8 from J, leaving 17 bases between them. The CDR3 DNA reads TGTGCCAGCAGCTCCCCCGAGAACAGGAAGGAAAAACTGTTTTTT. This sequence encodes CASSSPENRKEKLFF.

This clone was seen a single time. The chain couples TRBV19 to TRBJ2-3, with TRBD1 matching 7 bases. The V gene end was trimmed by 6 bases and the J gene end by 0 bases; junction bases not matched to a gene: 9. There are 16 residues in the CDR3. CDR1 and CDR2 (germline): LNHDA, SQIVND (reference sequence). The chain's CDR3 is CASRNDRALSTDTQYF. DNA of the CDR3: TGTGCCAGTAGGAACGACAGGGCCCTAAGCACAGATACGCAGTATTTT.

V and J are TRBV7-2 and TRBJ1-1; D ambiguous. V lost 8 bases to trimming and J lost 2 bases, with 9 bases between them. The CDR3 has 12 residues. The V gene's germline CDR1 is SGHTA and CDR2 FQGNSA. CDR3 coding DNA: TGTGCCAGCGGAGAGGTAAACACTGAAGCTTTCTTT. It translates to CASGEVNTEAFF.

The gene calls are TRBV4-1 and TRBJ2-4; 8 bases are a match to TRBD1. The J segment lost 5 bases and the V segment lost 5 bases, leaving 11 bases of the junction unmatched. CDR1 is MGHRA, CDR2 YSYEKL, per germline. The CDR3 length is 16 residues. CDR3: CASSKAPDREENIQYF. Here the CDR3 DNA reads TGCGCCAGCAGCAAAGCCCCGGACAGGGAGGAAAACATTCAGTACTTC.

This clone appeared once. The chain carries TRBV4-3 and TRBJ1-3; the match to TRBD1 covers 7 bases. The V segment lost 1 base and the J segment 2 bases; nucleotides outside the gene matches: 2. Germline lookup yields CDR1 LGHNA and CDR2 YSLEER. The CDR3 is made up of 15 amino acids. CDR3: CASSQAGQPGNTIYF. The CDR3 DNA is TGCGCCAGCAGCCAAGCGGGACAGCCTGGAAACACCATATATTTT.

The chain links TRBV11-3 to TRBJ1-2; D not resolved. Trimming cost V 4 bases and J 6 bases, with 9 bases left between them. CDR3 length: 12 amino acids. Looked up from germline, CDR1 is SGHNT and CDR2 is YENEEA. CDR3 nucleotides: TGTGCCAGCAGCTGGGGAGGGAATGGCTACACCTTC. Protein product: CASSWGGNGYTF.

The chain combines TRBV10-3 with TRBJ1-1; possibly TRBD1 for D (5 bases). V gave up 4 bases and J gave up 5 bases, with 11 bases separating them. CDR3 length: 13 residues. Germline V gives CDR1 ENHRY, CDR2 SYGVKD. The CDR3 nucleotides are TGTGCCATCAGTGGAAGGGGAGGGACTGAAGCTTTCTTT. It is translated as CAISGRGGTEAFF.

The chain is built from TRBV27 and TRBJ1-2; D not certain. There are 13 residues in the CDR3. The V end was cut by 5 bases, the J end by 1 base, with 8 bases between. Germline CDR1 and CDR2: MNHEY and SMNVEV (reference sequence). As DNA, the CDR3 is TGTGCCAGCAGTCCTCAGGTTAACTATGGCTACACCTTC. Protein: CASSPQVNYGYTF.

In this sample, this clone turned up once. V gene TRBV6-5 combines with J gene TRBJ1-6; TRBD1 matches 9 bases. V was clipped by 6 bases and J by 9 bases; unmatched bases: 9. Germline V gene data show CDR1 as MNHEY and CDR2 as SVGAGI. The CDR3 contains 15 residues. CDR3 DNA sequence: TGTGCCAGCAGAGCATCCGGGACAGGGTCTTCACCCCTCCACTTT. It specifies CASRASGTGSSPLHF.

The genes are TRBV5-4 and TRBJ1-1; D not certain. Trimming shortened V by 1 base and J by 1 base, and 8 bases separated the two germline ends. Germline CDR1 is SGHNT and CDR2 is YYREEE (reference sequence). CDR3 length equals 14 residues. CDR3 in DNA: TGTGCCAGCAGCTTGACAACGGGGAACACTGAAGCTTTCTTT. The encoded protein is CASSLTTGNTEAFF.

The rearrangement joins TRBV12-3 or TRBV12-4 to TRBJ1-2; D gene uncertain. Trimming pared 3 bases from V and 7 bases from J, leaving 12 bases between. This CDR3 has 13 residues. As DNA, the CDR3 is TGTGCCAGCAGTTTTGGTACAGTGGGTGGCTACACCTTC. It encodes CASSFGTVGGYTF.

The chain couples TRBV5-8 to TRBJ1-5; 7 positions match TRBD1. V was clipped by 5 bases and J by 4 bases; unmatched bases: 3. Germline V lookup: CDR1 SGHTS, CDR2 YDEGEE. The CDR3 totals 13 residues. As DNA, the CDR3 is TGTGCCAGCAGAGGACAGGTTAATCAGCCCCAGCATTTT. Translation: CASRGQVNQPQHF.

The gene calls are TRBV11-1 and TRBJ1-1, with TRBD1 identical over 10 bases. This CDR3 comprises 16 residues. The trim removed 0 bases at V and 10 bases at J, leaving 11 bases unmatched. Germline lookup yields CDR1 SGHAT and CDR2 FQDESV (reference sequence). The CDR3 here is CASSLADHPGQGTAFF. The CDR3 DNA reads TGTGCCAGCAGCTTAGCGGATCATCCGGGACAGGGGACAGCTTTCTTT.

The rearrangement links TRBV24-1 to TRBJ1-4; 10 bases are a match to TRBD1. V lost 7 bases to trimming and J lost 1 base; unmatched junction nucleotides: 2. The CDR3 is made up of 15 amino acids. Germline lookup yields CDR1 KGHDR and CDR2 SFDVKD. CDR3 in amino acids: CATSGTGETNEKLFF. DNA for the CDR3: TGTGCCACCAGCGGGACAGGGGAAACTAATGAAAAACTGTTTTTT.

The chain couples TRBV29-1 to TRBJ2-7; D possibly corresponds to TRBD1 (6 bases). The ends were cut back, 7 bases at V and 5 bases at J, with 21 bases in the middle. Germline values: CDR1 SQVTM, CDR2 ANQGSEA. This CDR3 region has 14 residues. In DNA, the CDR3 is TGCAGCGGCCCTAATACAGGGTGGTCCCACGAGCAGTACTTC. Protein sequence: CSGPNTGWSHEQYF.

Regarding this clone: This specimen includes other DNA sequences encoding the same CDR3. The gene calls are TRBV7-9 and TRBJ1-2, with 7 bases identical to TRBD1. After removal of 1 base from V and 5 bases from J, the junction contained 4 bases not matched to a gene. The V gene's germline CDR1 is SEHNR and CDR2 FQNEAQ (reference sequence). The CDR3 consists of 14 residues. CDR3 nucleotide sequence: TGTGCCAGCAGCTTAGAGGGACAGCCATATGGCTACACCTTC. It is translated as CASSLEGQPYGYTF.

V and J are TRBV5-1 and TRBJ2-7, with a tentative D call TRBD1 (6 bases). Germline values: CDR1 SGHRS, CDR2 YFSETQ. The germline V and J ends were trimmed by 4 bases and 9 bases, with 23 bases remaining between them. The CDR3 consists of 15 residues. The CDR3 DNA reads TGCGCCAGCAGCCCCGGACAGTTCCCCCTACGAGCGCAGTACTTC. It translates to CASSPGQFPLRAQYF.

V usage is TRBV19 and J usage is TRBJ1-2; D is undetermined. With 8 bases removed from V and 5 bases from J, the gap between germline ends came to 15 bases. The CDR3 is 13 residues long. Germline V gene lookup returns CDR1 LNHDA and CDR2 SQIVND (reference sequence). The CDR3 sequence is CASDPGGGYGYTF. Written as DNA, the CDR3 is TGTGCCAGTGACCCGGGAGGAGGATATGGCTACACCTTC.

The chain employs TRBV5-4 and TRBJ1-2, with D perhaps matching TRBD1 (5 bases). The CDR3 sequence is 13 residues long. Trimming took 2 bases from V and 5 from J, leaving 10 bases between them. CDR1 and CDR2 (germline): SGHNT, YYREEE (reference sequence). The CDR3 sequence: CASSLPRVYGYTF. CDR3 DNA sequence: TGTGCCAGCAGCTTACCCAGGGTTTATGGCTACACCTTC.

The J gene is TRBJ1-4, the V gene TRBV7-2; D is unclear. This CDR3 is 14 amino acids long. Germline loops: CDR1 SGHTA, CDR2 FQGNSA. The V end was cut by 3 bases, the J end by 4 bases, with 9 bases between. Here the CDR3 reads CASSFQASNEKLFF. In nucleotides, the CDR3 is TGTGCCAGCAGCTTCCAGGCGAGTAATGAAAAACTGTTTTTT.

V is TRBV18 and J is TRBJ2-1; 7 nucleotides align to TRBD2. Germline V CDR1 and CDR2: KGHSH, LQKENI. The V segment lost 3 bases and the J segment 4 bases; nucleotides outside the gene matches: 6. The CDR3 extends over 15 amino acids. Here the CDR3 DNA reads TGTGCCAGCTCACCGGAACTAGCGAATTACAATGAGCAGTTCTTC. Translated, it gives CASSPELANYNEQFF. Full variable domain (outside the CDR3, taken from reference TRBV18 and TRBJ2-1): NAGVMQNPRHLVRRRGQEARLRCSPMKGHSHVYWYRQLPEEGLKFMVYLQKENIIDESGMPKERFSAEFPKEGPSILRIQQVVRGDSAAYFCASSPELANYNEQFFGPGTRLTVL.

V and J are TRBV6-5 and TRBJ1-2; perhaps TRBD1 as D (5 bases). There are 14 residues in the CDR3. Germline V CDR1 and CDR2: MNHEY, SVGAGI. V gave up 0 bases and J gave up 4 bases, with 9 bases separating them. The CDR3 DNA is TGTGCCAGCAGTTACTCCGGGGGGATCTATGGCTACACCTTC. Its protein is CASSYSGGIYGYTF.

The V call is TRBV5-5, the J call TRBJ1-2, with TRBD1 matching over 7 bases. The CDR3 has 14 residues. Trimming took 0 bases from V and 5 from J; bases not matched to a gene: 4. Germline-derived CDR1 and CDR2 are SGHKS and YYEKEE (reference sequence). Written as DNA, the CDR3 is TGTGCCAGCAGCTTGGCAGGGACAGCTTATGGCTACACCTTC. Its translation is CASSLAGTAYGYTF.

This CDR3 reads CAISQLGLAGGSGANVLTF. In DNA, the CDR3 is TGTGCCATCAGCCAACTCGGACTAGCGGGGGGATCTGGGGCCAACGTCCTGACTTTC. V gene TRBV10-3 combines with J gene TRBJ2-6, with TRBD2 matching over 14 bases. The CDR3 runs to 19 residues. The ends lost 6 bases at V and 1 base at J; junction bases unmatched: 8. Germline V gene data show CDR1 as ENHRY and CDR2 as SYGVKD.

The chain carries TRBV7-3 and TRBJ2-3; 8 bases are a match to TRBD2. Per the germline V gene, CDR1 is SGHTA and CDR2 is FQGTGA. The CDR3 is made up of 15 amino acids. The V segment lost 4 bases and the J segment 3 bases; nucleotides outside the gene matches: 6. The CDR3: CASSSGTSQTDTQYF. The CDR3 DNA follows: TGTGCCAGCAGCTCGGGGACTAGTCAAACAGATACGCAGTATTTT.

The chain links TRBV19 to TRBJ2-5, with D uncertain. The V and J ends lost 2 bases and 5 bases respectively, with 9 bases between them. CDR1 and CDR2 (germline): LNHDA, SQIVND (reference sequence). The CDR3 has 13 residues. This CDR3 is CASSISPQETQYF. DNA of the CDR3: TGTGCCAGTAGTATATCCCCCCAGGAGACCCAGTACTTC. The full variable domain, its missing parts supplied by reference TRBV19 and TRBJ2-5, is DGGITQSPKYLFRKEGQNVTLSCEQNLNHDAMYWYRQDPGQGLRLIYYSQIVNDFQKGDIAEGYSVSREKKESFPLTVTSAQKNPTAFYLCASSISPQETQYFGPGTRLLVL.